This T cell receptor (beta chain) was recorded in a study of OX40 agonist ivuxolimab in advanced cancers. In the study overall: Ivuxolimab was an agonistic, fully human IgG2 monoclonal antibody directed against OX40 (CD134), a costimulatory receptor. Intravenous ivuxolimab was administered to patients every 2 weeks at six dose levels: 0.01, 0.1, 0.3, 1.5, 3 and 10 mg/kg. Among the roughly 54 dose-escalation patients, about 20 had hepatocellular carcinoma, approximately 15 melanoma, 9 renal cell carcinoma and 9 head and neck cancer. A male proportion of nearly 85% and a mean age of roughly 58 years, ranging from roughly 23 to 80, were recorded for the dose-escalation cohort. Prior anti-PD-1, anti-PD-L1 or anti-CTLA-4 therapy was permitted, and 40% of dose-escalation patients had received checkpoint inhibitors. Partial responses occurred in three dose-escalation patients, of whom one had hepatocellular carcinoma and two had cutaneous melanoma. Peripheral TCRbeta sequencing was intended to test whether TCR sequence diversity was altered and clonal T-cell expansion was caused by ivuxolimab. The paper covers the monotherapy dose-escalation part of the phase I ivuxolimab trial, which included N of about 51 patients. The paper's findings and limits, for the study overall: Low levels of normalized T-cell clonal expansion were also seen in some patients who did not respond. Which antigens the clonally expanded peripheral T cells were specific for was not determined. After ivuxolimab, more expanded clones were found on average in CD8+ T cells than in CD4+ T cells. At doses from 0.1 to 3.0 mg/kg, clonal expansion was seen in both CD4+ and CD8+ blood T cells between baseline and week 6. In the 0.1-3.0 mg/kg groups, partial responders were among the patients with the lowest normalized peripheral clonal expansion, particularly in CD8+ T cells.

Genomic DNA was extracted from sorted cells for sequencing of the TCRbeta CDR3 region. The immunoSEQ Assay was used to sequence the TCRbeta CDR3 regions. As stored in TCRdb, this immuneACCESS dataset retains in-frame rearrangements with V and J assigned. A fraction of the clones does not appear; measured against another copy, unresolved V genes explain less than half of the discrepancy, and the remainder lacks a known reason. A total of some 70,000 clones appear in this sample, 85% of them only once. The top ten constitute 5% to 7% of the sample. The germline V gene encodes CDR1 GTSNPN and CDR2 SVGIG (reference sequence). V loses 0 bases at its end and J loses 5 bases; junction bases beyond the gene matches: 13. The CDR3 contains 17 residues, cysteine and phenylalanine counted. Of the read, only the CDR3 DNA is kept; its 51 bases are in frame from base 1. As to this clone: The target of this receptor is not known. No quality values exist for individual bases; no much larger clone is one base distant.

The trial excluded patients who had a history of autoimmune disease or who were on systemic immunosuppression. Peripheral blood for TCR sequencing was collected from all dose cohorts at baseline, on cycle 4 day 1, and on cycle 7 day 1. Samples came from an open-label, multicenter, first-in-human phase I dose-escalation trial of ivuxolimab. The trial enrolled adults with locally advanced or metastatic head and neck squamous cell, hepatocellular, melanoma or renal cell carcinoma. Before TCR sequencing, CD4+ T cells and CD8+ T cells were sorted from peripheral blood as separate populations. The source material was CD4+ or CD8+ T cells sorted from blood, sampled in a trial of the OX40 agonist ivuxolimab. This TCR derives from an adult with an advanced solid tumor such as melanoma, head and neck, liver or kidney cancer. The rearrangement joined TRBV30 to TRBJ1-1; TRBD1 matches 9 bases in the middle. The sequenced DNA: TGTGCCTGGAGTGTAGTCCACGACGACAGGGGGTGGACTGAAGCTTTCTTT. This encodes CAWSVVHDDRGWTEAFF.